The text below deals with one T cell receptor (beta chain). Its target is not known. Other DNA sequences in the sample encode the same CDR3. The naive CD8 population came from CD45RO-negative cells selected for CCR7, without terminally differentiated effector memory CD45RA+ cells. Per germline, CDR1 SGDLS and CDR2 YYNGEE. The CDR3 has 13 residues. V gave up 0 bases and J gave up 6 bases, with 10 bases separating them. This record belongs to a study of shared clonotypes between healthy human individuals. On the study more broadly: Each donor had three CD4 naive, three CD4 memory, two CD8 naive and one CD8 memory plate.

Regarding the study as a whole: Sharing across a handful of donors was seen in 5% to 5.5% of naive CD4 clonotypes. Despite large depth, sorted-subset datasets appeared incompletely sequenced.

TCRdb keeps only in-frame clones here, not all; method: immunoSEQ multiplex PCR. The sample comprises about 2 million clones, about 95% of which are singletons, and 1% to 1.5% rests with the top ten. The sequenced material came from naive CD8+ T cells sorted from blood. The origin of this receptor is a man between 18 and 35 years old in good health. The chain couples TRBV9 to TRBJ2-7; D unclear. The CDR3 DNA reads as TGTGCCAGCAGCGTAGAGGGCGAAGGCGAGCAGTACTTC. It translates to CASSVEGEGEQYF.